This entry features one T cell receptor (beta chain) sequence. The junction had 7 bases not matched to a gene; V was cut back by 0 bases and J by 0 bases. The CDR3 extends over 19 amino acids. CDR1 is LGHNA, CDR2 YSLEER, per germline. This sample is part of a study of blood T cell repertoires in COVID-19. Across the whole study: Samples came from the United States, Italy and Spain, spanning acute and convalescent COVID-19. Sources were T cells, B-cell-depleted T cells, or PBMCs; the material itself was cDNA or gDNA.

Authors' data handling: The assay estimated nucleated cells by amplifying reference gene primers. Generated by immunoSEQ multiplex PCR, the TCRdb table keeps only in-frame clones and is missing some. The V and J calls and clone size were taken over from that table, and D and trimming were inferred from the DNA. The sample comprises a few hundred thousand clones, about 86% of which are singletons, and about 6.2% rests with the top ten. Sequencing was carried out using peripheral blood. The sequence was collected from a man in his sixties who had recovered from COVID-19. The chain joins TRBV4-3 to TRBJ2-3; 12 positions match TRBD2. In DNA, the CDR3 is TGCGCCAGCAGCCAAGATCTTACTAGCGGGGGGTTTAGCACAGATACGCAGTATTTT. Translated: CASSQDLTSGGFSTDTQYF.